Given below is one T cell receptor beta chain in context. The data were taken from a study of control samples from healthy donors and cancer patients. Sequenced by immunoSEQ multiplex PCR; TCRdb stores in-frame clones only, minus some. The data contain 140,000 to 150,000 clones, 93% of them singletons. This CDR3 region has 11 residues. In germline, CDR1 is MNHEY, CDR2 SVGAGI. Trimming shortened V by 3 bases and J by 5 bases, and 4 bases separated the two germline ends. The material sequenced was blood. This TCR derives from a young man in good health. The chain is built from TRBV6-5 and TRBJ1-1; no reliable D call. The CDR3 DNA sequence: TGTGCCAGCAGTTATCGAACTGAAGCTTTCTTT. Amino acids: CASSYRTEAFF.